This T cell receptor beta chain was identified during a study of CD8+ T cells in alopecia areata. Study-wide findings and caveats: Alphabeta T cells residing in normal skin are also sequenced in scalp samples. Elevated clonality characterized lesional scalp relative to normal scalp, particularly in alopecia totalis/universalis. Patients shared TCRs less clearly than mice did, possibly owing to HLA.

Notes on this clone: What it binds is not known.

Germline CDR1 and CDR2: MNHNS and SASEGT. This CDR3 has 16 residues. The V gene lost 4 bases and the J gene lost 0 bases, with 13 bases spanning the gap. Sorted populations comprised CD4+ and CD8+ T cells obtained from PBMCs. cDNA prepared by RNA extraction and subsequent reverse transcription served as the template for sequencing. Generated by immunoSEQ multiplex PCR, the TCRdb table keeps only in-frame clones and is missing some. There are under 130,000 clones in the sample; less than 70% occur only once, and around 8.5% lies in the top ten. The receptor comes from a human donor in good health. The rearrangement uses TRBV6-1 and TRBJ2-1; D possibly corresponds to TRBD2 (6 bases). Sequenced material: CD4+ T cells sorted from blood. DNA for the CDR3: TGTGCCAGCAGTGTAGCTAGCGTTAGCTCCTACAATGAGCAGTTCTTC. This sequence encodes CASSVASVSSYNEQFF.